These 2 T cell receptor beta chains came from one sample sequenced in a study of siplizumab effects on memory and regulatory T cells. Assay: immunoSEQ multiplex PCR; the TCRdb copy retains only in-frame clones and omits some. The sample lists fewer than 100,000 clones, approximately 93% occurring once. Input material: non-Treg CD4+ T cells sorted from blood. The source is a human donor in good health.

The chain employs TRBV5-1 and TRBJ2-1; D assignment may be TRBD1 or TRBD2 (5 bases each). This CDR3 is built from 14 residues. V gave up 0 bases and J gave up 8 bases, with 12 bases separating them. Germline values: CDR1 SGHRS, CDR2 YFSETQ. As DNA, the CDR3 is TGCGCCAGCAGCTTGGTCGGACCGGGGCATGAGCAGTTCTTC. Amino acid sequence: CASSLVGPGHEQFF.

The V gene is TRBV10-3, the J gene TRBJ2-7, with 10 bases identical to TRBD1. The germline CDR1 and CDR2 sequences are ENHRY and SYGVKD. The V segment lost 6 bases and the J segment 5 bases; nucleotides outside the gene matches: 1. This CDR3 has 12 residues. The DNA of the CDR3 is TGTGCCATCAGGGGGACAGGGGACGAGCAGTACTTC. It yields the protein CAIRGTGDEQYF.